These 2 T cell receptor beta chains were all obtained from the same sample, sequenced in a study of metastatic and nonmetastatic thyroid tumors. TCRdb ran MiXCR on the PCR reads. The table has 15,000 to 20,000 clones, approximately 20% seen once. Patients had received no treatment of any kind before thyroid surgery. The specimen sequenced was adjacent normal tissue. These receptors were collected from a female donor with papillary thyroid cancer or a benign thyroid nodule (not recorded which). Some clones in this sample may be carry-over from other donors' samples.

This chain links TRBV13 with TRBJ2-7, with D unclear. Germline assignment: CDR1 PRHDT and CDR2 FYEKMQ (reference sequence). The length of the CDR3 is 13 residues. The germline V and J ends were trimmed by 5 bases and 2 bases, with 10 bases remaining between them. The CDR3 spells CASSVDGTYEQYF. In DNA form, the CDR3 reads TGTGCCAGCAGCGTAGATGGAACCTACGAGCAGTACTTC.

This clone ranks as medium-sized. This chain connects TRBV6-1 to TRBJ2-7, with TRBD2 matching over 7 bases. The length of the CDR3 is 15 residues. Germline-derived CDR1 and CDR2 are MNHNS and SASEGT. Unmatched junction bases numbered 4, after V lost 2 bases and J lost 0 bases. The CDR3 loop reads CASSEQGGGSYEQYF. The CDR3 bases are TGTGCCAGCAGTGAACAGGGCGGGGGCTCCTACGAGCAGTACTTC.